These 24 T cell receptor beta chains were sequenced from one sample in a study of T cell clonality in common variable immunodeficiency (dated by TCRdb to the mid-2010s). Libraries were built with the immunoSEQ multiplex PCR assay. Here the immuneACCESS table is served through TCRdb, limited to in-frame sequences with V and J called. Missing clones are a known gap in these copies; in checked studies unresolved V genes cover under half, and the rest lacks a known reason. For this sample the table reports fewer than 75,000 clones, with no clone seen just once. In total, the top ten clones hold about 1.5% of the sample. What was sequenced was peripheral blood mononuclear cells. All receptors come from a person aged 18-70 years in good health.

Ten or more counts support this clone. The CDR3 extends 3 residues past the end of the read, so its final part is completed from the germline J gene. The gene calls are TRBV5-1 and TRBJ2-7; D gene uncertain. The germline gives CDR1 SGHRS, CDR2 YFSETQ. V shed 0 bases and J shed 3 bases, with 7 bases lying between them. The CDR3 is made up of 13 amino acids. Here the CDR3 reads CASSLDTNYEQYF. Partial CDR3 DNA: TGCGCCAGCAGCTTGGATACTAACTACGAG.

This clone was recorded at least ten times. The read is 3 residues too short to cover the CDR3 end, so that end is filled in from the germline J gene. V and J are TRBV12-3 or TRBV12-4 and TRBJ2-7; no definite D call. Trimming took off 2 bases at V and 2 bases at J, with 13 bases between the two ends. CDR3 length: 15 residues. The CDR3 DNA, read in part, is TGTGCCAGCAGTTTATATAACACCATTCCCTACGAG. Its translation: CASSLYNTIPYE. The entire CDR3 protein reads CASSLYNTIPYEQYF.

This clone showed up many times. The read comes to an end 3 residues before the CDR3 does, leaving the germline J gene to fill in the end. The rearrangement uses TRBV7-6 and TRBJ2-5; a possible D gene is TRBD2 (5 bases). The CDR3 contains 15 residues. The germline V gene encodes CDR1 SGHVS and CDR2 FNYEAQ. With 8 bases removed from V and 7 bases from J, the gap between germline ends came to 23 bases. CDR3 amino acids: CASGTAGNGEGTQYF. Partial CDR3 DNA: TGTGCCAGCGGAACGGCGGGTAACGGCGAGGGGACC.

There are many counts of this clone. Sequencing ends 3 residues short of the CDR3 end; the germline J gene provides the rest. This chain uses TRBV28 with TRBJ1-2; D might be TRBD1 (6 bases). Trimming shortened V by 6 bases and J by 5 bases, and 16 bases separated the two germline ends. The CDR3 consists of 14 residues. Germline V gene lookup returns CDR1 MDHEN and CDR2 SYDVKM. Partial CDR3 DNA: TGTGCCAGCAGGCGAAAGAACAGGGTTTATGGC. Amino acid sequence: CASRRKNRVYG. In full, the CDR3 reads CASRRKNRVYGYTF.

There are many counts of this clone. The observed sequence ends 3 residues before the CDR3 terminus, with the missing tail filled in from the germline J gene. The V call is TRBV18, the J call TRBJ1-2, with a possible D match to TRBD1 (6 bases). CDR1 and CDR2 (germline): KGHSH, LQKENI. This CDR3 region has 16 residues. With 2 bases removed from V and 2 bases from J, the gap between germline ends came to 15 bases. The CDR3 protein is CASSPTGHLRNYGYTF. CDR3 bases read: TGTGCCAGCTCACCAACGGGACACTTAAGAAACTATGGC. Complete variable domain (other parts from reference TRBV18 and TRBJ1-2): NAGVMQNPRHLVRRRGQEARLRCSPMKGHSHVYWYRQLPEEGLKFMVYLQKENIIDESGMPKERFSAEFPKEGPSILRIQQVVRGDSAAYFCASSPTGHLRNYGYTFGSGTRLTVV.

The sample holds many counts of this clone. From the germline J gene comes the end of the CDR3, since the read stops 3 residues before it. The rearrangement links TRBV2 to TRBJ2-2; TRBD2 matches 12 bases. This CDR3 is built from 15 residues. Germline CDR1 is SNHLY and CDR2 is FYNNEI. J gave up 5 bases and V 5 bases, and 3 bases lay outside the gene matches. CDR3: CASSKTSGRTGELFF. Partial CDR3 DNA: TGTGCCAGCAGTAAGACTAGCGGGAGAACCGGGGAG.

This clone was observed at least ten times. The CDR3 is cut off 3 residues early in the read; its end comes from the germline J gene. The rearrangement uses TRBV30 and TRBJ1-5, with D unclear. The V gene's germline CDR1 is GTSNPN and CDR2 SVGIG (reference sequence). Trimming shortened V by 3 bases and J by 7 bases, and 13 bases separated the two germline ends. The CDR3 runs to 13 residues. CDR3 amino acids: CAWSLAGSQPQHF. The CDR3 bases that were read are TGTGCCTGGAGCTTGGCGGGGAGCCAGCCC.

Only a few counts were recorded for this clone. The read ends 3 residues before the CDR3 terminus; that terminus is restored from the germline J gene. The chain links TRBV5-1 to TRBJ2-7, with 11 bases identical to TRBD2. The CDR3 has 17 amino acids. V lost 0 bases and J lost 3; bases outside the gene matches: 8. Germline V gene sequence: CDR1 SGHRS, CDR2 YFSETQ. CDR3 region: CASSLDGVGLADYEQYF. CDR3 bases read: TGCGCCAGCAGCTTGGATGGGGTGGGACTAGCGGACTACGAG.

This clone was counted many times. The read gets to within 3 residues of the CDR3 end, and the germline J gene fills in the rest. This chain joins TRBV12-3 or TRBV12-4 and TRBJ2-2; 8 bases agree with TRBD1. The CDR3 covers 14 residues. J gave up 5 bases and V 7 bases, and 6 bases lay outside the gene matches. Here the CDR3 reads CASTRTGKTGELFF. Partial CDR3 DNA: TGTGCCAGCACCCGGACAGGGAAGACCGGGGAG.

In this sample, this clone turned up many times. CDR3 protein: CASRTSSGETQYF. The covered CDR3 bases are TGTGCCAGTAGAACTAGTTCGGGAGAGACC. V usage is TRBV19 and J usage is TRBJ2-5; weak D call: TRBD2 (5 bases). The read falls 3 residues short of the CDR3 end, and the missing part is taken from the germline J gene. Germline CDR1 is LNHDA and CDR2 is SQIVND (reference sequence). With 6 bases removed from V and 4 bases from J, the gap between germline ends came to 12 bases. The length of the CDR3 is 13 residues.

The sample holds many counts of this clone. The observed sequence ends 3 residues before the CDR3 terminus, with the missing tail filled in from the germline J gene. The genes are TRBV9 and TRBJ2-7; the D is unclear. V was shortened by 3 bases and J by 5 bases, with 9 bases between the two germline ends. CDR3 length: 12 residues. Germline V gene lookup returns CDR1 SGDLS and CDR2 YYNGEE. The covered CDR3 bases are TGTGCCAGCAGCGGCCGGTCGAACGAG. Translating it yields CASSGRSNE. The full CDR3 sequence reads CASSGRSNEQYF.

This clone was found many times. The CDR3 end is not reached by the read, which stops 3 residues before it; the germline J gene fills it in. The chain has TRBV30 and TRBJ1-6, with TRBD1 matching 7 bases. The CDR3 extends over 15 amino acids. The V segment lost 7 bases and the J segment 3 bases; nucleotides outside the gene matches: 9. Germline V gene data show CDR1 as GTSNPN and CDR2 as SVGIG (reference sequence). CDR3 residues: CALLSGTDYNSPLHF. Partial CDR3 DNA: TGTGCCTTATTATCCGGGACAGACTATAATTCACCC.

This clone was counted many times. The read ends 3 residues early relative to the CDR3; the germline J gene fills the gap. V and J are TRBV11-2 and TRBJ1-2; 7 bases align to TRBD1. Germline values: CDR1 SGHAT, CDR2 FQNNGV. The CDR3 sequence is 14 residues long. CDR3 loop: CASSLVGTGVGYTF. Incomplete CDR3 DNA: TGTGCCAGCAGCTTAGTGGGCACAGGGGTCGGC.

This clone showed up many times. The sequenced CDR3 bases are TGTGCCAGTAGTTTAGGGGGGGGCCGGACTGAA. Its translation is CASSLGGGRTE. The CDR3 reads in full as CASSLGGGRTEAFF. The V gene is TRBV19, the J gene TRBJ1-1; D is perhaps TRBD1 (6 bases). The missing CDR3 end, 3 residues past where the read stops, is filled in from the germline J gene. The CDR3 is 14 residues long. V was pared by 5 bases and J by 5 bases, with 15 bases between. Germline-derived CDR1 and CDR2 are LNHDA and SQIVND (reference sequence).

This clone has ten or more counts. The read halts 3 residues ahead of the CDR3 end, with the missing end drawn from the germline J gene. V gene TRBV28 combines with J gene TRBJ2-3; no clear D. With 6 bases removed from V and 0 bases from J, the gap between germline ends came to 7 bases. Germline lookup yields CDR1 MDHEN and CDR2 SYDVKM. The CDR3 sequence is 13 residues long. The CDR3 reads CASRTTSTDTQYF. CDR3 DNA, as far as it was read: TGTGCCAGCAGAACGACTAGCACAGATACG.

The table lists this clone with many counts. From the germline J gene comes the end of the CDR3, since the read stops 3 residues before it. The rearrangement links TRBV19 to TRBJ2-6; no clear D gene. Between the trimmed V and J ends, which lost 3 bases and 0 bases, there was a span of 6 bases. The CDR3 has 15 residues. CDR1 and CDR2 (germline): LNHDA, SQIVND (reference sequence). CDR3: CASSIELSGANVLTF. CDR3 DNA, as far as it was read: TGTGCCAGTAGTATTGAACTCTCTGGGGCCAACGTC.

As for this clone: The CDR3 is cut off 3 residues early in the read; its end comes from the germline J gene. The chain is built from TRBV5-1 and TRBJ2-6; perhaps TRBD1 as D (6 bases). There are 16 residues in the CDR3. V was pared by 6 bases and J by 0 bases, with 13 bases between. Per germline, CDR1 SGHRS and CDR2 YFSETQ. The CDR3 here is CASKDRNFSGANVLTF. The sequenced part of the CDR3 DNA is TGCGCCAGCAAGGACAGAAACTTCTCTGGGGCCAACGTC.

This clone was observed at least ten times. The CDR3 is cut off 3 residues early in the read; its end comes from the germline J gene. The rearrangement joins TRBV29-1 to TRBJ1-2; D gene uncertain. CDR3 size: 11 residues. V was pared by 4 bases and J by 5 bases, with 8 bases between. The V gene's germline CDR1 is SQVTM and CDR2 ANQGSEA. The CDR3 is CSVAGNYGYTF. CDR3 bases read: TGCAGCGTTGCGGGTAATTATGGC.

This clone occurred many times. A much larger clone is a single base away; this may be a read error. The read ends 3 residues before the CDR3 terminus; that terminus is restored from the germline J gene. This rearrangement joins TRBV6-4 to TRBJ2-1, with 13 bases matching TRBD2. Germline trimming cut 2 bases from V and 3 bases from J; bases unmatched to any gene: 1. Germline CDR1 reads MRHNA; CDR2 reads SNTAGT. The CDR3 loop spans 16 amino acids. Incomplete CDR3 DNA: TGTGCCAGCAGTGACCGGACTAGCGGGAGCTACAATGAG. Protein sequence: CASSDRTSGSYNE. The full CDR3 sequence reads CASSDRTSGSYNEQFF.

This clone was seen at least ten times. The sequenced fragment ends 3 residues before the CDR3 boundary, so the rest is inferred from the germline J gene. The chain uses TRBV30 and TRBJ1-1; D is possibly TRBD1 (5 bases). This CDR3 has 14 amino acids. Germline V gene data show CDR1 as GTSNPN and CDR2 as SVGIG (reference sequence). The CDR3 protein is CAWNPKGSLDQAFF. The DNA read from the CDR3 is TGTGCCTGGAACCCGAAGGGGTCCCTGGACCAA.

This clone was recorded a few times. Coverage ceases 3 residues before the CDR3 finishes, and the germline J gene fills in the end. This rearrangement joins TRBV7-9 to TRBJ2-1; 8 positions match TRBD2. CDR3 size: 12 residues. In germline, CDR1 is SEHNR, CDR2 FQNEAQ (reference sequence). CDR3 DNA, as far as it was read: TGTGCTACGGGGGGGGCCCACAATGAG. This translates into CATGGAHNE. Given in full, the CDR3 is CATGGAHNEQFF.

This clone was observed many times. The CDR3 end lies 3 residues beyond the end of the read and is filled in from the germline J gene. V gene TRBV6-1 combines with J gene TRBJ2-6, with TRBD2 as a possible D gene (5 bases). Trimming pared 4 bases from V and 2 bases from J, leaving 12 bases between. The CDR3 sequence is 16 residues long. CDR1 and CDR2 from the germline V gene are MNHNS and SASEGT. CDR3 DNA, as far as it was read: TGTGCCAGCAGTGGATCCACCGGGGCTGGGGCCAACGTC. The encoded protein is CASSGSTGAGANV. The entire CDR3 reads CASSGSTGAGANVLTF.

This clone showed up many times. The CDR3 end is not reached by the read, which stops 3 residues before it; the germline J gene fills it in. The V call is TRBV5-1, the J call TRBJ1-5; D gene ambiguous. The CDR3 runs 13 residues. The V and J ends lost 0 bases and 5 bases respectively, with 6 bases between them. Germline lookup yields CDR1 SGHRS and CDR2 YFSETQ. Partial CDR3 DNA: TGCGCCAGCAGCTTGGCGGTTGATCAGCCC. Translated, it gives CASSLAVDQP. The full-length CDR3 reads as CASSLAVDQPQHF.

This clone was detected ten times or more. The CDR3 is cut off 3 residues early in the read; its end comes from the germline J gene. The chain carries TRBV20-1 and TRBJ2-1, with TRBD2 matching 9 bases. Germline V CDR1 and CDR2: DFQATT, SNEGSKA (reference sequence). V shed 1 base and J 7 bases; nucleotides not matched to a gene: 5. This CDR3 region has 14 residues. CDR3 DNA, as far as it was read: TGCAGTGCTAGAGGCGGGAGGGCCGGGAATGAG. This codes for CSARGGRAGNE. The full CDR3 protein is CSARGGRAGNEQFF.